The rows below give T cell receptor beta chains drawn from one sample of a study of radiotherapy plus CTLA-4 blockade in lung cancer. Clones were read by immunoSEQ multiplex PCR, and TCRdb kept only the in-frame ones, dropping some. The table has 35,000 to 50,000 clones, roughly two thirds seen once. The input for sequencing was peripheral blood, taken from a patient treated with radiotherapy plus ipilimumab. All receptors come from a human donor with non-small cell lung cancer who had a complete response to radiotherapy plus ipilimumab. Both conserved end residues are trimmed from each CDR3. A D gene is named only where the DNA matches it firmly.

D,V,J,CDR3
NA,TRBV28,TRBJ1-4,ASSFTGPTNEKLF
NA,TRBV12-5,TRBJ2-2,ASGFTTGTQNTGELF
NA,TRBV9,TRBJ2-7,ASSVAQGGEQY
TRBD2,TRBV4-1,TRBJ2-7,ASSQGRASGIYEQY
NA,TRBV30,TRBJ1-2,AQTPQGFYGYT
TRBD2,TRBV7-2,TRBJ2-1,ASSFVAMRGAYNEQF
NA,TRBV7-9,TRBJ1-1,ASSPRDPPDEAF
NA,TRBV5-1,TRBJ2-3,ASSFVADTQY
NA,TRBV18,TRBJ2-5,ASSPRRAGEETQY
NA,TRBV6-5,TRBJ2-7,ASSYSTAFSSYEQY
TRBD1,TRBV6-6,TRBJ1-3,ASSVTGVSGNTIY
NA,TRBV30,TRBJ1-2,AWSPIHGYT
NA,TRBV7-9,TRBJ2-1,ASSPRTTTSWGNNEQF
NA,TRBV19,TRBJ1-2,ASSSRHTNYGYT